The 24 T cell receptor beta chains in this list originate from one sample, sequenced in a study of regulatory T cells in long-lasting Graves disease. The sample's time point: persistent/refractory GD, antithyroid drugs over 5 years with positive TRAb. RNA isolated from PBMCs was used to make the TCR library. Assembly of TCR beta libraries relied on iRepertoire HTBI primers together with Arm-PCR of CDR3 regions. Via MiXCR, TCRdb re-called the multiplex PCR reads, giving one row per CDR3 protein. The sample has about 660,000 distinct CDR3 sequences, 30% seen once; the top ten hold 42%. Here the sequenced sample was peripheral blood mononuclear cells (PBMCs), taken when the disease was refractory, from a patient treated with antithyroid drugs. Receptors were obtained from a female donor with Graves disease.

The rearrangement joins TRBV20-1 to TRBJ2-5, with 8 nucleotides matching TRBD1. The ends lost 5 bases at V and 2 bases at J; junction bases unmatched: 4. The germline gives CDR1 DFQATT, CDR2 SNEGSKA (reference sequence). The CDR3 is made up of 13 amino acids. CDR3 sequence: CSAAGTGQETQYF. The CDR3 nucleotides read TGCAGTGCTGCCGGGACAGGACAAGAGACCCAGTACTTC.

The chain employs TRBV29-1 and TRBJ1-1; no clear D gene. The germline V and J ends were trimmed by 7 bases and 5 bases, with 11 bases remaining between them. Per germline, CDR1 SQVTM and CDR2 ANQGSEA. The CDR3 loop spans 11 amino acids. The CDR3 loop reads CSATRQTEAFF. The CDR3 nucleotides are TGCAGCGCAACGCGGCAGACTGAAGCTTTCTTT.

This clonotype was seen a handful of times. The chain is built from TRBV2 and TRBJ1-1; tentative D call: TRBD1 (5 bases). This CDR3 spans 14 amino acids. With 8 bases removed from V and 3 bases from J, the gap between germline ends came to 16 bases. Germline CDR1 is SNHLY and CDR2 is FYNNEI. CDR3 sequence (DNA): TGTGCCAGCCGCCTGGGGGTTACCCACACTGAAGCTTTCTTT. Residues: CASRLGVTHTEAFF.

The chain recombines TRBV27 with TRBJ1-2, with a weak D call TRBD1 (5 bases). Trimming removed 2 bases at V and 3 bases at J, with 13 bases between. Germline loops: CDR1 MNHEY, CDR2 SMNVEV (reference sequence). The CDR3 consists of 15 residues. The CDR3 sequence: CASSLTAGIYYGYTF. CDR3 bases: TGTGCCAGCAGTTTAACGGCAGGGATTTACTATGGCTACACCTTC.

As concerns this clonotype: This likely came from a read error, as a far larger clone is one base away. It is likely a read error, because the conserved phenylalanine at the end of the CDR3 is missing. CDR3 DNA sequence: TGTGCCAGCAGTTTATTACAGGAAAACACTGAAGCTTTCCTT. Protein product: CASSLLQENTEAFL. The chain is built from TRBV28 and TRBJ1-1; a weak D match, TRBD1 (5 bases). V lost 1 base, J lost 2 bases, and 8 bases lay in between. The CDR3 loop spans 14 amino acids. Germline V gives CDR1 MDHEN, CDR2 SYDVKM.

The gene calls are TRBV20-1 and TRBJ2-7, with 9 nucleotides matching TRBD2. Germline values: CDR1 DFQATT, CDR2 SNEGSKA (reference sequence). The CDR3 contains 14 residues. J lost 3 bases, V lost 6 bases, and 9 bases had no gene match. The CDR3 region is CSAKGAGGRYEQYF. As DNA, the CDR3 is TGCAGTGCCAAAGGGGCGGGAGGGCGCTACGAGCAGTACTTC.

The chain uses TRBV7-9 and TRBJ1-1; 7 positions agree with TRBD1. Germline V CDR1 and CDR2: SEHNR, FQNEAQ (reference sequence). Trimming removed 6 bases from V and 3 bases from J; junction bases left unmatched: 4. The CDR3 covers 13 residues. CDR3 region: CASRTTGHTEAFF. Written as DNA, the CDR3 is TGTGCCAGCAGAACGACAGGGCACACTGAAGCTTTCTTT.

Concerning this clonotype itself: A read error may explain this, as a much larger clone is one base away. DNA of the CDR3: TGTGCCAGCAGCTTCAGGCAGGGGGATCAGCCCCAGCATTTT. Translating gives CASSFRQGDQPQHF. The chain is built from TRBV7-2 and TRBJ1-5, with 7 positions matching TRBD1. CDR1 is SGHTA, CDR2 FQGNSA, per germline. The ends lost 3 bases at V and 5 bases at J; junction bases unmatched: 4. The CDR3 has 14 amino acids. The full variable domain, rest sourced from reference TRBV7-2 and TRBJ1-5, is GAGVSQSPSNKVTEKGKDVELRCDPISGHTALYWYRQSLGQGLEFLIYFQGNSAPDKSGLPSDRFSAERTGGSVSTLTIQRTQQEDSAVYLCASSFRQGDQPQHFGDGTRLSIL.

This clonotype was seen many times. CDR3 region: CASTNAGTVYGYTF. Here the CDR3 DNA reads TGTGCCAGCACCAACGCCGGGACAGTTTATGGCTACACCTTC. This rearrangement joins TRBV2 to TRBJ1-2; 7 bases are a match to TRBD1. The CDR3 extends over 14 amino acids. Trimming took 7 bases from V and 5 from J; bases not matched to a gene: 10. CDR1 SNHLY and CDR2 FYNNEI come from the germline V gene.

CDR3 nucleotide sequence: TGTGCCAGCAGCTCCTGGACAGGCCTAAAAGAGACCCAGTACTTC. Translated: CASSSWTGLKETQYF. This sequence joins TRBV5-4 and TRBJ2-5, with TRBD1 identical over 7 bases. The V gene end was trimmed by 3 bases and the J gene end by 3 bases; junction bases not matched to a gene: 8. Germline V lookup: CDR1 SGHNT, CDR2 YYREEE (reference sequence). The CDR3 consists of 15 residues.

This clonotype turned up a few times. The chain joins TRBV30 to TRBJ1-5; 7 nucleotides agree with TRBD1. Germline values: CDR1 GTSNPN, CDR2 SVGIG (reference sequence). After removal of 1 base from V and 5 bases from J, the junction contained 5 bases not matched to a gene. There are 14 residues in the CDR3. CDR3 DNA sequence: TGTGCCTGGAGTGGAGACAGGGTGGATCAGCCCCAGCATTTT. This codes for CAWSGDRVDQPQHF.

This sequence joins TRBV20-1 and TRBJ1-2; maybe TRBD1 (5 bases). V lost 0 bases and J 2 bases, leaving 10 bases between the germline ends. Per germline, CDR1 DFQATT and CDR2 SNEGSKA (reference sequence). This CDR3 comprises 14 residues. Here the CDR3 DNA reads TGCAGTGCTAGAGAAGGGGCGAGAAACTATGGCTACACCTTC. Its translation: CSAREGARNYGYTF.

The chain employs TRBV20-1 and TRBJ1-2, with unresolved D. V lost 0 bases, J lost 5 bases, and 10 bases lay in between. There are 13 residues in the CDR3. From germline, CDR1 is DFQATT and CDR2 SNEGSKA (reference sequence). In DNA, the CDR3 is TGCAGTGCTAGAGATACCACAGCATATGGCTACACCTTC. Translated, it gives CSARDTTAYGYTF.

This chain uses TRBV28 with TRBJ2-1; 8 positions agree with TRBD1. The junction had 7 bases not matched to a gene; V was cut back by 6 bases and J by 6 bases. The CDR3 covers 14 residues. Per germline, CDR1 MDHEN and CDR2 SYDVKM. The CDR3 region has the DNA TGTGCCAGCAGCCTCAGGGGGCCGATCAATGAGCAGTTCTTC. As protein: CASSLRGPINEQFF.

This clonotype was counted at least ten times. CDR3 protein: CASRDRWNTEAFF. CDR3 coding DNA: TGTGCCAGCAGAGACAGGTGGAACACTGAAGCTTTCTTT. This chain connects TRBV2 to TRBJ1-1; possibly TRBD1 for D (6 bases). Between the trimmed V and J ends, which lost 6 bases and 1 base, there was a span of 9 bases. The CDR3 sequence is 13 residues long. The germline CDR1 and CDR2 sequences are SNHLY and FYNNEI. The variable domain in full, completed from reference TRBV2 and TRBJ1-1, reads EPEVTQTPSHQVTQMGQEVILRCVPISNHLYFYWYRQILGQKVEFLVSFYNNEISEKSEIFDDQFSVERPDGSNFTLKIRSTKLEDSAMYFCASRDRWNTEAFFGQGTRLTVV.

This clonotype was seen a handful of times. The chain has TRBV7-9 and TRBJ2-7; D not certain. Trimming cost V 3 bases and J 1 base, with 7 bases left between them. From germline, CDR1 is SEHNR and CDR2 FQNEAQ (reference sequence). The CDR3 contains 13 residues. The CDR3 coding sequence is TGTGCCAGCAGCTTTATACAGTCCTACGAGCAGTACTTC. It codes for CASSFIQSYEQYF.

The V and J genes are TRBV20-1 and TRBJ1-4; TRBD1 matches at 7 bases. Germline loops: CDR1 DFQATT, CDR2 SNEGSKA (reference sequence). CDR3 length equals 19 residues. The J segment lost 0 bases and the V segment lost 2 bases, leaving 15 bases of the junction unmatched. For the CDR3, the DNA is TGCAGTGCTAGACCCTATGGTAGGACAGGCATTGCAACTAATGAAAAACTGTTTTTT. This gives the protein CSARPYGRTGIATNEKLFF.

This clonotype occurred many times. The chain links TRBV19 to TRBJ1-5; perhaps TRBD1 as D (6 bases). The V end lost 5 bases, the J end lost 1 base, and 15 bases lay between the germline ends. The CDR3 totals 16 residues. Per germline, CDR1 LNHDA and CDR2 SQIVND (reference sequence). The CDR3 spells CASSSTGKNSNQPQHF. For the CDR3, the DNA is TGTGCCAGTAGTTCCACAGGGAAAAACAGCAATCAGCCCCAGCATTTT.

This CDR3 is CSGAIQGLAAFF. CDR3 coding DNA: TGCAGCGGAGCCATCCAGGGGCTAGCAGCTTTCTTT. The chain is built from TRBV29-1 and TRBJ1-1; the D gene is possibly TRBD1 (6 bases). CDR3 length equals 12 residues. With 7 bases removed from V and 10 bases from J, the gap between germline ends came to 19 bases. Germline V gene sequence: CDR1 SQVTM, CDR2 ANQGSEA.

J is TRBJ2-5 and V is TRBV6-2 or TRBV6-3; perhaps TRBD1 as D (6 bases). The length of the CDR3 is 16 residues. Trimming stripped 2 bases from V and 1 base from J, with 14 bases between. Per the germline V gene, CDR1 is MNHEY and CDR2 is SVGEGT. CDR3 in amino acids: CASSYGGRGLQETQYF. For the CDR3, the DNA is TGTGCCAGCAGTTACGGTGGCAGGGGCCTCCAAGAGACCCAGTACTTC.

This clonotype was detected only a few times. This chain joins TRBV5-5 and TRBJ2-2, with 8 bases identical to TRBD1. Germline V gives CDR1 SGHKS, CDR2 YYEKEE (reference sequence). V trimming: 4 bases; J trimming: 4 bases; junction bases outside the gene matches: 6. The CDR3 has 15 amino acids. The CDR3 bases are TGTGCCAGCAGCCTAGGACAGGGAAGCACCGGGGAGCTGTTTTTT. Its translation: CASSLGQGSTGELFF.

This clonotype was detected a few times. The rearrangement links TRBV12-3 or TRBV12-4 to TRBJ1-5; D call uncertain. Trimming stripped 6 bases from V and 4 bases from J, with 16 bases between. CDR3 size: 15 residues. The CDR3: CASSQETATNQPQHF. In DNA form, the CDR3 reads TGTGCCAGCAGCCAAGAAACAGCAACGAATCAGCCCCAGCATTTT.

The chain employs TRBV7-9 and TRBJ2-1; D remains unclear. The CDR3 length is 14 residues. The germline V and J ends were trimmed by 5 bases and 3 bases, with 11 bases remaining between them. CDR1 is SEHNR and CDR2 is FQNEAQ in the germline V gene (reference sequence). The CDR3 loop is CASSGRTGYNEQFF. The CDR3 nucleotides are TGTGCCAGCAGCGGCAGGACGGGCTACAATGAGCAGTTCTTC.

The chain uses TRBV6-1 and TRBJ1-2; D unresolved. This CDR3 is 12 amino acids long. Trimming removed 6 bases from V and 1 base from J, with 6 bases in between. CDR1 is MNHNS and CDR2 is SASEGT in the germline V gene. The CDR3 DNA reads TGTGCCAGCAGATCCAGTAACTATGGCTACACCTTC. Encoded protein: CASRSSNYGYTF.